This T cell receptor (beta chain) was documented in a study of T cell repertoires in cytomegalovirus infection. Study as a whole: It was the public TCR beta signatures that indicated both CMV infection and matching HLA type. General study points: Using cumulative public TCR beta family frequency, the authors identified those who carried CMV together with the relevant HLA. Dominating the ex vivo response were HLA-C-restricted CMV-specific TCR beta clonotypes.

TCRdb reanalysed the reads using MiXCR and keeps one entry per CDR3 protein. The sample includes fewer than 550,000 distinct CDR3 sequences, around 27% seen only once; the top ten take under 15%. Concerning this clonotype: Its matching antigen is unknown.

Germline V gene sequence: CDR1 GTSNPN, CDR2 SVGIG (reference sequence). V shed 2 bases, J shed 4 bases, and the junction held 4 bases outside the gene matches. The CDR3 consists of 15 residues. This clonotype was sampled from a human donor in good health (CMV status not recorded). Some clones in this sample may be carry-over from other donors' samples. The sample consisted of PBMCs. The rearrangement uses TRBV30 and TRBJ2-6; 8 nucleotides align to TRBD1. CDR3 sequence: CAWSQTGAGANVLTF. Written as DNA, the CDR3 is TGTGCCTGGAGTCAGACAGGGGCCGGGGCCAACGTCCTGACTTTC.